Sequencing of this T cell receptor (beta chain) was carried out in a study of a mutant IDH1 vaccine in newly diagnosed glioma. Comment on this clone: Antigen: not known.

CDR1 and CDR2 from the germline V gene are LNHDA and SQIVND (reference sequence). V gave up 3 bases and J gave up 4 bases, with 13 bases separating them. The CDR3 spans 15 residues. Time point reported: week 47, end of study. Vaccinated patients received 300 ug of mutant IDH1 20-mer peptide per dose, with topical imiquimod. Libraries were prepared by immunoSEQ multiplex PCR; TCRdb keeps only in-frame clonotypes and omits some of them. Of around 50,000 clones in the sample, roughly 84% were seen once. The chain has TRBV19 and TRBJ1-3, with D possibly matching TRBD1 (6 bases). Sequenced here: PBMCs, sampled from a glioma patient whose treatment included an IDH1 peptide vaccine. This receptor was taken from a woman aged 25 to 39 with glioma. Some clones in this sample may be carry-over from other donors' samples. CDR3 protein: CASSILSGAGNTIYF. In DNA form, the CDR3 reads TGTGCCAGTAGTATTTTATCGGGGGCCGGAAACACCATATATTTT.